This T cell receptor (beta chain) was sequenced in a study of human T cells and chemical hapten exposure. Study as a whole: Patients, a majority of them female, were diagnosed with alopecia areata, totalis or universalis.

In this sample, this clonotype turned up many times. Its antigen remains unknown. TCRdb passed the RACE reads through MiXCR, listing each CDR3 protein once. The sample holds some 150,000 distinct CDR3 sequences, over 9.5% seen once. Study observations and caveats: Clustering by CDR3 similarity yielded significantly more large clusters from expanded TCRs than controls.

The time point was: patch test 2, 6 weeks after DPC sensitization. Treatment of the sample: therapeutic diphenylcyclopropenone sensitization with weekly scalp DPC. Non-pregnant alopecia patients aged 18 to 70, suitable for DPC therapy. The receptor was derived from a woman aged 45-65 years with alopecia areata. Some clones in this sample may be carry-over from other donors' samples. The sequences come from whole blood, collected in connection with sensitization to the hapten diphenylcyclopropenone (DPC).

CDR3 coding DNA: TGTGCCACTACCTCGGCCAACAGCAATCAGCCCCAGCATTTT. This sequence encodes CATTSANSNQPQHF. The genes are TRBV10-3 and TRBJ1-5; D remains unclear. Trimming removed 10 bases from V and 1 base from J, with 14 bases in between. CDR3 size: 14 residues. In germline, CDR1 is ENHRY, CDR2 SYGVKD.